This T cell receptor beta chain was retrieved from a study of graft-versus-host responses after intestinal transplantation. Turning to the study itself: Anti-thymocyte globulin induction, then tacrolimus and steroids for 3 to 4 years, went to all recipients. Overall study findings and caveats: The study associated peak circulating GvH clone levels with early post-transplant HvG declines. Investigators detected GvH clones in recipient marrow, with some emerging earlier in ileum or blood.

Regarding this clone: Its antigen remains unidentified.

Produced via immunoSEQ multiplex PCR; TCRdb's table is partial and in-frame only. The sample has 98,000 or so clones, about 88% seen once; the top ten hold over 0.7%. The germline V gene has CDR1 ENHRY and CDR2 SYGVKD. Germline trimming cut 4 bases from V and 2 bases from J; bases unmatched to any gene: 4. CDR3 size: 14 residues. The clonotype comes from a human donor who received an intestinal transplant. The sample was unstimulated CD4+ T cells sorted from spleen or lymph node cells, taken before intestinal transplant. The V gene is TRBV10-3, the J gene TRBJ1-1; 7 nucleotides align to TRBD1. CDR3 coding DNA: TGTGCCATCAGTGTCGGGACAGCTAACACTGAAGCTTTCTTT. Amino acids: CAISVGTANTEAFF.